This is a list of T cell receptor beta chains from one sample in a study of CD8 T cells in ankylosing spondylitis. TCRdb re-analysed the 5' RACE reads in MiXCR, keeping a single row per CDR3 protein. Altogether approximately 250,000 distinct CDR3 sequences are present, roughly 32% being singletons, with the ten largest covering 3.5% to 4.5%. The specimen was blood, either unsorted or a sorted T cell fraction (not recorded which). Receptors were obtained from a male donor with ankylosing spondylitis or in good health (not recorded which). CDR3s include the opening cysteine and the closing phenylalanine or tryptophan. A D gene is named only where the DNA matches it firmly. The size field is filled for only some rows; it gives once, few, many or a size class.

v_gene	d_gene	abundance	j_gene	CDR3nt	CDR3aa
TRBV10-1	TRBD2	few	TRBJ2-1	TGCGCCAGCAGTGAGTTCACTAGCGGGGGGGAATACAATGAGCAGTTCTTC	CASSEFTSGGEYNEQFF
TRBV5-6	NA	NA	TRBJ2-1	TGTGCCAGCGGCGACTCGGGTCGTGAGCAGTTCTTC	CASGDSGREQFF
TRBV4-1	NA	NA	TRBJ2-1	TGCGCCAGCAGCCAAGCTGCGGGGCTCTGGTGGGATGAGCAGTTCTTC	CASSQAAGLWWDEQFF
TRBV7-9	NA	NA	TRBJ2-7	TGTGCCAGCAGCTCCAGGACGAGGGTCGATGACGAGCAGTACTTC	CASSSRTRVDDEQYF
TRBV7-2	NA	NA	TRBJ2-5	TGTGCCAGCAGCTACCACCGACTAGTCACGGAGACCCAGTACTTC	CASSYHRLVTETQYF
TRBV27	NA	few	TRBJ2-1	TGTGCCAGCAGTTTAATGCCTTGGGGGCAGTTCTTC	CASSLMPWGQFF
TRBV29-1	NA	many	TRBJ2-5	TGCAGCGTTGAGCCACAAGAGACCCAGTACTTC	CSVEPQETQYF
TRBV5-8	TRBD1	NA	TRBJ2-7	TGTGCCAGCAGCAGCGGGACAGGGACCTACGAGCAGTACTTC	CASSSGTGTYEQYF
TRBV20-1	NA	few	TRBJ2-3	TGCAGTGCTAGCAGCGATTGGAGCTCTCCTGCCACAGATACGCAGTATTTT	CSASSDWSSPATDTQYF
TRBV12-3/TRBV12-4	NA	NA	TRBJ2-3	TGTGCCAGCAGACCAGGACTTGAGAGGGCAGATACGCAGTATTTT	CASRPGLERADTQYF
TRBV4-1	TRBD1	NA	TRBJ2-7	TGCGCCAGCAGCCAAGATGTGGCAGGGGGTCGTCACGAGCAGTACTTC	CASSQDVAGGRHEQYF
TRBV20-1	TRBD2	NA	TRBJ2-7	TGCAGTGCTAGCGGGGGGGGTCACGAGCAGTACTTC	CSASGGGHEQYF
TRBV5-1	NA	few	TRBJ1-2	TGCGCCAGCAGCCCATCCTCAGGGAACTATGGCTACACCTTC	CASSPSSGNYGYTF
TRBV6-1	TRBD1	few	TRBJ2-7	TGTGCCAGCAGTGAAGTGGGGACAGGGTATGAGCAGTACTTC	CASSEVGTGYEQYF
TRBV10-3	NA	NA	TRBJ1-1	TGTGCCATCAGGACCGCGGACGGCCGAGGGGCTGAAGCTTTCTTT	CAIRTADGRGAEAFF
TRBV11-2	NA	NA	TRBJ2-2	TGTGCCAGCAGGGAGGCAGGAGGAATACTGGAGCTGTTTTTT	CASREAGGILELFF
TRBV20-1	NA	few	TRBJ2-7	TGCAGTGCTCAGGGCCACCGAAACTACGAGCAGTACTTC	CSAQGHRNYEQYF
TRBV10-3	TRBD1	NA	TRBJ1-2	TGTGCCATCAGTGAGTCCCTCGGGACAGGGGACTATGGCTACACCTTC	CAISESLGTGDYGYTF
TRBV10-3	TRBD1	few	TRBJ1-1	TGTGCCATCAGTGAGTCGGGACAGGGGTTGACTGAAGCTTTCTTT	CAISESGQGLTEAFF
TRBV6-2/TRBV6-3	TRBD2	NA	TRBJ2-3	TGTGCCAGCAGTACCAACGCGGGACTAGCGGTCTTTGGCGGCACAGATACGCAGTATTTT	CASSTNAGLAVFGGTDTQYF
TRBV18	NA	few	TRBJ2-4	TGTGCCAGCTCACCACCGGGCGGCAGGGTGGAAAACATTCAGTACTTC	CASSPPGGRVENIQYF
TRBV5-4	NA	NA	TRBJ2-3	TGTGCCAGCGGGGCCCTGGATACGCAGTATTTT	CASGALDTQYF
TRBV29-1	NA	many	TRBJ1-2	TGCAGCGCCGAGGACGGATACTATGGCTACACCTTC	CSAEDGYYGYTF
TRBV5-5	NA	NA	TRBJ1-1	TGTGCCAGCAGCTTAAAATGGGGGAACACTGAAGCTTTCTTT	CASSLKWGNTEAFF
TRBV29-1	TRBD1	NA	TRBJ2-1	TGCAGCGTTGTTGGACAGGCCTCATACAATGAGCAGTTCTTC	CSVVGQASYNEQFF
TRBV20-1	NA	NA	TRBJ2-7	TGCAGTGCTAGAGAGAGACTAGTGTCCTACGAGCAGTACTTC	CSARERLVSYEQYF
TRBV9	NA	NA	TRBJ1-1	TGTGCCAGCAGCGTCTTCTCGGGGATGAACACTGAAGCTTTCTTT	CASSVFSGMNTEAFF
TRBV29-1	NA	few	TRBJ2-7	TGCAGCGCCCTTCAAACTGCGTCCTACGAGCAGTACTTC	CSALQTASYEQYF
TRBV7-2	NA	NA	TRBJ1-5	TGTGCCAGCAGCGTTGGTAGTCGTTTTAGCAATCAGCCCCAGCATTTT	CASSVGSRFSNQPQHF
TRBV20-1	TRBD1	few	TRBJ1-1	TGCAGTGTCCCAGGCGACAGGGGCCTTGGTGGGAGCACTGAAGCTTTCTTT	CSVPGDRGLGGSTEAFF
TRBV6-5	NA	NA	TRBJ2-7	TGTGCCAGCGGGGGAGATTTCTACGAGCAGTACTTC	CASGGDFYEQYF
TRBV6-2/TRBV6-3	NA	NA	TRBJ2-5	TGTGCCAGCAGCGACCGTCCCTTAGGGGAGACCCAGTACTTC	CASSDRPLGETQYF
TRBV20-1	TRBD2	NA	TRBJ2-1	TGCAGTGCTAGAGAATGGGAGGGGCAGTTCTTC	CSAREWEGQFF
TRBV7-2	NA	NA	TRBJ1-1	TGTGCCAGCAGCTTTAGTGTTGCTTGGGACCTAAACACTGAAGCTTTCTTT	CASSFSVAWDLNTEAFF
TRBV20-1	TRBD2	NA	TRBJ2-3	TGCAGTGCTAGAGATCCCCACAAGACTAGCGGGGGAACTACAGATACGCAGTATTTT	CSARDPHKTSGGTTDTQYF
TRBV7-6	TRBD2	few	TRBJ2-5	TGTGCCAGCAGCTTAGGACTAGCGGCCCAAGAGACCCAGTACTTC	CASSLGLAAQETQYF
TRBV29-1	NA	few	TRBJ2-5	TGCAGCGTTGTGATCTGGGAGACCCAGTACTTC	CSVVIWETQYF
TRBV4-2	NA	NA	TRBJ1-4	TGTGCCAGCAGCCCCTTACAGGGTGCTAATGAAAAACTGTTTTTT	CASSPLQGANEKLFF
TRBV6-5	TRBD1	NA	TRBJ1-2	TGTGCCAGCAGTTACCGCGGACAGGCGGACTACACCTTC	CASSYRGQADYTF
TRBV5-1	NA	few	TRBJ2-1	TGCGCCAGCAGCGGAGGGGATGAGCAGTTCTTC	CASSGGDEQFF
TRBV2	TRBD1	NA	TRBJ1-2	TGTGCCAGCAGCGCAACAGGGGATGGCTACACCTTC	CASSATGDGYTF
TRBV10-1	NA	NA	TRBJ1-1	TGCGCCAGCAGTGCTGGGTTGGGGAACACTGAAGCTTTCTTT	CASSAGLGNTEAFF
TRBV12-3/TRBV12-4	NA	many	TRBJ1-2	TGTGCCAGCAGTTTTACGGCTAACTATGGCTACACCTTC	CASSFTANYGYTF
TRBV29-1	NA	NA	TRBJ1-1	TGCAGCGGGGAGAAGAACACTGAAGCTTTCTTT	CSGEKNTEAFF